Below are 15 T cell receptor beta chains sequenced from a single sample in a study of blood T cell repertoires in COVID-19. Sequencing used immunoSEQ multiplex PCR; TCRdb keeps in-frame clones, though not all of them. This table holds around 270,000 clones, 86% found once. Material for sequencing was peripheral blood. The receptor source for this set is a man aged 40-55 years who had recovered from COVID-19.

This rearrangement joins TRBV7-6 to TRBJ1-2; no clear D. The V end was cut by 5 bases, the J end by 6 bases, with 13 bases between. The CDR3 loop spans 13 amino acids. Germline loops: CDR1 SGHVS, CDR2 FNYEAQ. Here the CDR3 DNA reads TGTGCCAGCAGCACCGGGGTGGTCGATGGCTACACCTTC. This translates into CASSTGVVDGYTF.

CDR3 protein: CASSADSSSTDTQYF. CDR3 in DNA: TGTGCCAGCAGCGCAGACAGTTCTAGCACAGATACGCAGTATTTT. J is TRBJ2-3 and V is TRBV9; D is perhaps TRBD1 (5 bases). V dropped 3 bases and J dropped 0 bases, with 11 bases sitting between them. The germline V gene has CDR1 SGDLS and CDR2 YYNGEE. This CDR3 has 15 amino acids.

The rearrangement joins TRBV6-5 to TRBJ2-7, with D possibly TRBD1 on 5 matching bases. CDR3 length equals 14 residues. The V end lost 6 bases, the J end lost 0 bases, and 12 bases lay between the germline ends. Germline CDR1 reads MNHEY; CDR2 reads SVGAGI. CDR3 region: CASSYGHSSYEQYF. The CDR3 DNA is TGTGCCAGCAGCTACGGACATTCCTCCTACGAGCAGTACTTC.

The CDR3 DNA is TGTGCCAGCAGTACTCTGGCGGGGGGATCCGGAGAGACCCAGTACTTC. It specifies CASSTLAGGSGETQYF. The chain has TRBV6-2 or TRBV6-3 and TRBJ2-5; 8 bases fit TRBD2. The CDR3 length is 16 residues. The germline V gene encodes CDR1 MNHEY and CDR2 SVGEGT. J lost 4 bases, V lost 5 bases, and 12 bases had no gene match.

As DNA, the CDR3 is TGTGCCAGCCGAACTAGCGGGATGTCCCACGAGCAGTACTTC. Its translation is CASRTSGMSHEQYF. The chain combines TRBV2 with TRBJ2-7; TRBD2 agrees at 10 bases. The junction had 9 bases not matched to a gene; V was cut back by 8 bases and J by 5 bases. The CDR3 spans 14 residues. Germline loops: CDR1 SNHLY, CDR2 FYNNEI.

The chain combines TRBV6-6 with TRBJ2-3, with D possibly TRBD1 on 6 matching bases. Per germline, CDR1 MNHNY and CDR2 SVGAGI (reference sequence). The length of the CDR3 is 13 residues. V shed 6 bases and J shed 4 bases, with 11 bases lying between them. The CDR3, as DNA: TGTGCCAGCAGGGGGACAAACGCAGATACGCAGTATTTT. Translating it yields CASRGTNADTQYF.

The V and J genes are TRBV7-9 and TRBJ1-1; 8 nucleotides line up with TRBD1. The J segment lost 2 bases and the V segment lost 5 bases, leaving 7 bases of the junction unmatched. Germline lookup yields CDR1 SEHNR and CDR2 FQNEAQ (reference sequence). There are 15 residues in the CDR3. CDR3 nucleotides: TGTGCCAGCAGCCACGGACAGGGAGAAAACACTGAAGCTTTCTTT. Its translation is CASSHGQGENTEAFF.

The chain combines TRBV9 with TRBJ2-3, with D tentatively TRBD1 (6 bases). This CDR3 is 15 amino acids long. Trimming pared 6 bases from V and 0 bases from J, leaving 14 bases between. Per germline, CDR1 SGDLS and CDR2 YYNGEE. The CDR3 reads CASTEQDSSTDTQYF. As DNA, the CDR3 is TGTGCCAGCACCGAGCAGGACAGTAGCACAGATACGCAGTATTTT.

The V gene is TRBV28, the J gene TRBJ2-1; 12 nucleotides agree with TRBD1. The V gene's germline CDR1 is MDHEN and CDR2 SYDVKM. Trimming took 4 bases from V and 8 from J; bases not matched to a gene: 15. This CDR3 has 18 amino acids. The CDR3 spells CASSWVGQGAKKQYEQFF. CDR3 bases: TGTGCCAGCAGTTGGGTGGGACAGGGGGCGAAGAAACAATATGAGCAGTTCTTC. The whole variable domain, remainder taken from reference TRBV28 and TRBJ2-1, is DVKVTQSSRYLVKRTGEKVFLECVQDMDHENMFWYRQDPGLGLRLIYFSYDVKMKEKGDIPEGYSVSREKKERFSLILESASTNQTSMYLCASSWVGQGAKKQYEQFFGPGTRLTVL.

The chain combines TRBV9 with TRBJ2-7; tentatively, D is TRBD1 (5 bases). Per germline, CDR1 SGDLS and CDR2 YYNGEE. V gave up 0 bases and J gave up 1 base, with 11 bases separating them. The CDR3 sequence is 15 residues long. The CDR3 DNA reads as TGTGCCAGCAGCGTAGCTGACAGCCCGTCCTACGAGCAGTACTTC. This translates into CASSVADSPSYEQYF.

The J gene is TRBJ2-1, the V gene TRBV9, with 8 bases identical to TRBD2. Germline V CDR1 and CDR2: SGDLS, YYNGEE. Unmatched junction bases numbered 13, after V lost 4 bases and J lost 7 bases. The CDR3 is 16 residues long. The CDR3: CASSPTREGVLNEQFF. The DNA for the CDR3 is TGTGCCAGCAGCCCAACCCGGGAGGGTGTGTTGAATGAGCAGTTCTTC.

This rearrangement joins TRBV6-5 to TRBJ1-2, with D maybe TRBD1 (5 bases). V gave up 8 bases and J gave up 8 bases, with 9 bases separating them. The CDR3 runs 10 residues. Germline values: CDR1 MNHEY, CDR2 SVGAGI. In DNA, the CDR3 is TGTGCCAGCGGGGAGGGGGGCTACACCTTC. Translation gives CASGEGGYTF.

This chain joins TRBV28 and TRBJ1-1, with 7 bases fitting TRBD1. The CDR3 is 13 residues long. Per germline, CDR1 MDHEN and CDR2 SYDVKM. Losses at the gene ends were 6 bases for V and 3 bases for J; bases not matched to a gene: 4. This CDR3 is CASRPTGDTEAFF. The CDR3 region has the DNA TGTGCCAGCAGGCCTACAGGGGACACTGAAGCTTTCTTT.

The chain combines TRBV5-1 with TRBJ2-1; D may be TRBD2 (6 bases). The CDR3 length is 16 residues. Trimming took 0 bases from V and 1 from J, leaving 11 bases between them. Germline assignment: CDR1 SGHRS and CDR2 YFSETQ. CDR3: CASSLGGGTSYNEQFF. The CDR3 nucleotides read TGCGCCAGCAGCTTGGGGGGCGGGACTTCCTACAATGAGCAGTTCTTC.

The chain is built from TRBV6-4 and TRBJ2-3, with D unclear. The V end was cut by 0 bases, the J end by 1 base, with 5 bases between. This CDR3 is built from 14 residues. Germline-derived CDR1 and CDR2 are MRHNA and SNTAGT. The CDR3 DNA reads TGTGCCAGCAGTGACTCCCTAGGCACAGATACGCAGTATTTT. Its protein product is CASSDSLGTDTQYF.